This T cell receptor (beta chain) was found in a study of blood T cell repertoires in COVID-19. The overall study: The origin of the acute and convalescent COVID-19 samples was the United States, Italy and Spain. In each case, the material was cDNA or gDNA derived from T cells, B-cell-depleted T cells, or PBMCs.

Unmatched junction bases numbered 7, after V lost 0 bases and J lost 10 bases. This CDR3 is 16 amino acids long. Germline CDR1 is MGHRA and CDR2 is YSYEKL. Per the original methods: The authors estimated nucleated cell counts from reference gene primer amplification. TCRdb's copy holds only in-frame clones and misses some; the assay was immunoSEQ multiplex PCR. That table furnishes V, J and clone size, whereas the DNA furnished D and trimming. The repertoire consists of more than 65,000 clones, with roughly 80% occurring once and the leading ten covering 10% to 15%. The sequenced sample was peripheral blood. The sequence derives from a human donor in a cohort sampled during active COVID-19. The chain employs TRBV4-1 and TRBJ1-6, with 9 bases fitting TRBD1. The CDR3 region has the DNA TGCGCCAGCAGCCAAGAAACGGGACAGGGCGGGTCACCCCTCCACTTT. Translation gives CASSQETGQGGSPLHF.